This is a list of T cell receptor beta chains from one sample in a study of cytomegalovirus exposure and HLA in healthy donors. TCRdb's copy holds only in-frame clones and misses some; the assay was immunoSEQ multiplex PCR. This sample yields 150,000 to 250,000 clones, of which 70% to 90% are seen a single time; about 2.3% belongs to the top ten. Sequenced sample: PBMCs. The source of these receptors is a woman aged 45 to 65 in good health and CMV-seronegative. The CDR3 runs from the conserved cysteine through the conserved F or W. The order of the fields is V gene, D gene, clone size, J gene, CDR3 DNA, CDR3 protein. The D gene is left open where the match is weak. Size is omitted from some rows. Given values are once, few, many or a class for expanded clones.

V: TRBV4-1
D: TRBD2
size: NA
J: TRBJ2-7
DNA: TGCGCCAGCAGCCAAGATAGGAGCGGGAGTATGTACGAGCAGTACTTC
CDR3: CASSQDRSGSMYEQYF

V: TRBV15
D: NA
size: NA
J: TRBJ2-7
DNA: TGTGCCATCGGACAGACCTACGAGCAGTACTTC
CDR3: CAIGQTYEQYF

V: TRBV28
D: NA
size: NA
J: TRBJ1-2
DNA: TGTGCCAGCAGTTTCTCGAGGCAGGGTAACTATGGCTACACCTTC
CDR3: CASSFSRQGNYGYTF

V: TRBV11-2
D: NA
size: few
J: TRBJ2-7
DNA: TGTGCCAGCAGCTTAGTCGGGGGCGAGCAGTACTTC
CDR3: CASSLVGGEQYF

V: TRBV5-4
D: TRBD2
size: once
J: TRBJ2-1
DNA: TGTGCCAGCAGCTTGGGGACTAGCGGCACCAATGAGCAGTTCTTC
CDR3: CASSLGTSGTNEQFF

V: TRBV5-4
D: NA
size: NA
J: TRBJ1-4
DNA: TGTGCCAGCAGCCGCCCAGGGGCCTCTAATGAAAAACTGTTTTTT
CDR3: CASSRPGASNEKLFF

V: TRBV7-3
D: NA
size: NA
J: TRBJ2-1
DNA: TGTGCCAGCAGCCAAAGGTCCGGGACTGGCTTTAATGAGCAGTTCTTC
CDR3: CASSQRSGTGFNEQFF

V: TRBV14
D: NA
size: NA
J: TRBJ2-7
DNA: TGTGCCAGCAGCCAAGCGAGCCAGCGGGTCCGGTGGCAGTACTTC
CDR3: CASSQASQRVRWQYF

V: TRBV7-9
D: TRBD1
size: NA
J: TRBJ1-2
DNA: TGTGCCAGCCAGTCATTGACAGGGGGAGGCTACACCTTC
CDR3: CASQSLTGGGYTF

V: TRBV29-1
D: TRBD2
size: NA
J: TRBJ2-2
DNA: TGCAGCGTTGAAGGCGCTAGCGGGACCGGGGAGCTGTTTTTT
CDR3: CSVEGASGTGELFF

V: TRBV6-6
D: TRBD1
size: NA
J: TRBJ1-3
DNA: TGTGCCAGCAGCCAGGGACAGACTACTGGAAACACCATATATTTT
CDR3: CASSQGQTTGNTIYF

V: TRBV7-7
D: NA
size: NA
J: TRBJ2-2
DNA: TGTGCCAGCAGCTTATTGGCTAGCTCGGGCGGGGAGCTGTTTTTT
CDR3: CASSLLASSGGELFF

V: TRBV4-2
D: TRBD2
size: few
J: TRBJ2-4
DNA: TGTGCCAGCAGCCAAGACATTAGCGGGGAAAACATTCAGTACTTC
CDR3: CASSQDISGENIQYF

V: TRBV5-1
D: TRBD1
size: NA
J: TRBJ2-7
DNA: TGCGCCAGCAGAACACAGGGGAGCTCCTACGAGCAGTACTTC
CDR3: CASRTQGSSYEQYF